Given below is one T cell receptor beta chain in context. The antigen is unknown. These data come from a study of cytomegalovirus exposure and HLA in healthy donors. Notes on the study in general: A later look showed TCR association rates differing by HLA locus, highest for DRB1 and lowest for HLA-C.

With 60 Vbeta and 13 Jbeta primers, the PCR was carried out. Method: immunoSEQ multiplex PCR; TCRdb's copy keeps in-frame clones and lacks some. The sample lists about 140,000 clones, about three quarters occurring once. V was pared by 7 bases and J by 7 bases, with 5 bases of the junction left unmatched. Germline V gives CDR1 MNHNY, CDR2 SVGAGI (reference sequence). The length of the CDR3 is 13 residues. This chain uses TRBV6-6 with TRBJ1-2; TRBD1 matches at 11 bases. This TCR was sampled from a man aged 35 to 55 in good health and CMV-seropositive. Sequencing was done on a sample of PBMCs. CDR3 sequence reads: CASTGQGASGYTF. CDR3 DNA sequence: TGTGCCAGCACCGGACAGGGGGCGAGTGGCTACACCTTC.